This TCR beta chain was sequenced in a study of PD-L1 blockade in urothelial cancer. Across the study: The study started patients on atezolizumab at some point between 2013 and 2015, giving 1,200 mg intravenously every 3 weeks. Males with bladder-origin urothelial cancer made up about 90% of the roughly 29 patients.

Germline values: CDR1 MDHEN, CDR2 SYDVKM. This CDR3 has 14 residues. V was pared by 0 bases and J by 6 bases, with 9 bases between. As to time point: pretreatment peripheral blood. The repertoire was sequenced with immunoSEQ multiplex PCR; TCRdb's copy has only in-frame clones and lacks some. The table lists 50,000 to 75,000 clones, around four fifths of them singletons. The chain recombines TRBV28 with TRBJ2-1; D ambiguous. This clonotype was obtained from a man aged 70 or older with urothelial cancer. Sequenced here: PBMCs, sampled around atezolizumab (anti-PD-L1) treatment. CDR3 DNA sequence: TGTGCCAGCAGTTTATGGGCTAGACGCAATGAGCAGTTCTTC. Its protein product is CASSLWARRNEQFF.